Listed below are T cell receptor beta chains from one sample, sequenced in a study of cytomegalovirus exposure and HLA in healthy donors. Sequencing was performed with immunoSEQ multiplex PCR; in TCRdb, only in-frame clones are kept and a portion is missing. Counted here are 95,000 or so clones, around 79% occurring once; the ten biggest clones make up around 4.5%. The sequenced material came from PBMCs. The receptors stem from a middle-aged woman in good health and CMV-seronegative. CDR3s include the opening cysteine and the closing phenylalanine or tryptophan. D genes are given only for firm matches. A row's size may be missing; if present it is once, few, many or a size class.

.	TRBV11-2	TRBD1	TRBJ2-7	CASSSQGAGYEQYF	TGTGCCAGCAGCTCACAGGGGGCCGGGTACGAGCAGTACTTC
.	TRBV19	.	TRBJ1-1	CASSIQGGDTEAFF	TGTGCCAGTAGTATACAAGGGGGGGACACTGAAGCTTTCTTT
few	TRBV19	TRBD1	TRBJ2-7	CASGSGTGLYEQYF	TGTGCCAGTGGGTCCGGGACAGGTCTATACGAGCAGTACTTC
.	TRBV5-8	TRBD1	TRBJ2-5	CASSLGDRDRETQYF	TGTGCCAGCAGCTTGGGGGACAGGGACCGAGAGACCCAGTACTTC
.	TRBV5-1	TRBD1	TRBJ2-2	CASSWAGTGDTGELFF	TGCGCCAGCAGCTGGGCCGGGACAGGAGACACCGGGGAGCTGTTTTTT
.	TRBV19	TRBD1	TRBJ1-1	CASSRDSHTEAFF	TGTGCCAGTAGCCGGGACAGCCACACTGAAGCTTTCTTT
.	TRBV2	.	TRBJ2-1	CASRRSREEEQFF	TGTGCCAGCAGACGAAGCAGGGAGGAGGAGCAGTTCTTC
.	TRBV11-2	.	TRBJ2-3	CASSPSGVGPDTQYF	TGTGCCAGCAGCCCGTCAGGGGTGGGCCCAGATACGCAGTATTTT
.	TRBV7-2	TRBD2	TRBJ2-5	CASSSRAGSETQYF	TGTGCCAGCAGCTCCAGAGCGGGGTCGGAGACCCAGTACTTC
.	TRBV10-3	TRBD2	TRBJ2-2	CAISDPGLAGGNRNTGELFF	TGTGCCATCAGTGACCCGGGACTAGCGGGGGGGAACAGGAACACCGGGGAGCTGTTTTTT